These 23 T cell receptor beta chains share one sample of origin, sequenced in a study of spatial heterogeneity in lung cancer. TCRdb re-called the 5' RACE reads with MiXCR, one entry per CDR3 protein. The repertoire includes some 8,600 distinct CDR3 sequences, 3.5% to 5.5% of them detected once, and around 29% sits in the top ten. Time point here: sample taken at primary tumor resection. Unsorted whole RNA samples from tumor, nontumor lung or frozen PBMC were sequenced. The sample consisted of PBMCs, taken at surgery. The receptors shown here come from a male donor with early-stage non-small cell lung cancer.

This clonotype was recorded at least ten times. This beta chain is an unintended read in a library built for alpha chains; its size means little. The gene calls are TRBV7-2 and TRBJ2-2, with D perhaps matching TRBD1 or TRBD2 (5 bases each). Deletions cut 5 bases from V and 6 bases from J, with 16 bases between. The CDR3 is made up of 15 amino acids. The germline gives CDR1 SGHTA, CDR2 FQGNSA. The CDR3 DNA sequence: TGTGCCAGCAGCCCGAGGGGATGGGGCGCCGGGGAGCTGTTTTTT. Protein product: CASSPRGWGAGELFF.

This clonotype was detected ten times or more. As an off-target read in a library built for alpha chains, this beta chain has a frequency of little significance. This sequence joins TRBV4-2 and TRBJ2-3; D not certain. CDR3 size: 15 residues. The germline V gene encodes CDR1 LGHNA and CDR2 YNFKEQ. The V end lost 6 bases, the J end lost 4 bases, and 17 bases lay between the germline ends. Written as DNA, the CDR3 is TGTGCCAGCAGACACATCAAGGGTGGATCAGATACGCAGTATTTT. It codes for CASRHIKGGSDTQYF.

Details on this clonotype: In a library made to pick up alpha chains, this beta chain is a stray read with a size that means little. The V and J genes are TRBV7-2 and TRBJ2-1; 10 bases fit TRBD1. CDR1 is SGHTA and CDR2 is FQGNSA in the germline V gene. V lost 6 bases to trimming and J lost 8 bases; unmatched junction nucleotides: 13. This CDR3 contains 16 residues. CDR3 sequence reads: CASRSIVGTGVHEQFF. The CDR3 DNA reads TGTGCCAGCAGGTCCATTGTTGGGACAGGGGTCCATGAGCAGTTCTTC.

This clonotype was detected only a few times. This beta chain is a stray read from a library made for alpha chains; its abundance is not meaningful. The CDR3 DNA is TGTGCCAGCTCACCACCGCTGGTGGGCTATGGCTACACCTTC. Translated, it gives CASSPPLVGYGYTF. The chain couples TRBV18 to TRBJ1-2, with unresolved D. The germline V gene encodes CDR1 KGHSH and CDR2 LQKENI. The CDR3 extends over 14 amino acids. V lost 0 bases, J lost 4 bases, and 9 bases lay in between.

The sample holds many counts of this clonotype. Within a library made for alpha chains, this beta chain is off target, and its count is uninformative. This chain joins TRBV7-2 and TRBJ1-1; D remains ambiguous. CDR1 SGHTA and CDR2 FQGNSA come from the germline V gene. Deletions cut 3 bases from V and 5 bases from J, with 7 bases between. This CDR3 has 12 amino acids. CDR3 residues: CASSFLRTEAFF. The DNA of the CDR3 is TGTGCCAGCAGCTTTTTGAGGACTGAAGCTTTCTTT.

Concerning this clonotype: Since it is a stray read in a library aimed at alpha chains, this beta chain has a size that is not meaningful. V usage is TRBV20-1 and J usage is TRBJ2-3; 7 bases are shared with TRBD1. CDR1 and CDR2 (germline): DFQATT, SNEGSKA (reference sequence). The CDR3 runs 13 residues. V lost 1 base to trimming and J lost 9 bases; unmatched junction nucleotides: 7. The chain's CDR3 is CSARVRAGGTQYF. CDR3 DNA sequence: TGCAGTGCTAGAGTTCGAGCAGGGGGAACGCAGTATTTT.

This clonotype was counted ten times or more. This beta chain is an unintended read in a library built for alpha chains; its size means little. V gene TRBV25-1 combines with J gene TRBJ2-6; tentative D call: TRBD2 (6 bases). The V gene lost 1 base and the J gene lost 6 bases, with 16 bases spanning the gap. The CDR3 has 17 amino acids. Germline-derived CDR1 and CDR2 are MGHDK and SYGVNS. CDR3 in amino acids: CASSEFGGSAEANVLTF. DNA of the CDR3: TGTGCCAGCAGTGAATTTGGGGGGTCTGCTGAGGCCAACGTCCTGACTTTC.

This clonotype showed up many times. This beta chain is off target for a library built for alpha chains, so its abundance means little. The chain employs TRBV2 and TRBJ2-3, with D possibly being TRBD2 (6 bases). This CDR3 is 14 amino acids long. Germline V lookup: CDR1 SNHLY, CDR2 FYNNEI. V shed 2 bases and J shed 4 bases, with 10 bases lying between them. The CDR3 spells CASSETGVADTQYF. The CDR3 bases are TGTGCCAGCAGTGAAACGGGGGTTGCAGATACGCAGTATTTT. Together with reference TRBV2 and TRBJ2-3, the CDR3 gives the full variable domain: EPEVTQTPSHQVTQMGQEVILRCVPISNHLYFYWYRQILGQKVEFLVSFYNNEISEKSEIFDDQFSVERPDGSNFTLKIRSTKLEDSAMYFCASSETGVADTQYFGPGTRLTVL.

This clonotype was counted at least ten times. Because the library targeted alpha chains, this beta chain is an off-target read whose size means little. As DNA, the CDR3 is TGTGCCTGGAGTGTGGACAGGGCAACTTTCTTT. Translated: CAWSVDRATFF. This sequence joins TRBV30 and TRBJ1-1; TRBD1 agrees at 8 bases. Germline V gives CDR1 GTSNPN, CDR2 SVGIG (reference sequence). The CDR3 length is 11 residues. J lost 12 bases, V lost 0 bases, and 3 bases had no gene match.

Many counts were recorded for this clonotype. Because this beta chain is a stray read in a library intended to capture alpha chains, its abundance should not be given much weight. The chain has TRBV7-2 and TRBJ2-1; D not certain. The CDR3 is made up of 15 amino acids. Looked up from germline, CDR1 is SGHTA and CDR2 is FQGNSA. V gave up 5 bases and J gave up 0 bases, with 11 bases separating them. Here the CDR3 DNA reads TGTGCCAGCAGCCGGCGGTATGGCTCCTACAATGAGCAGTTCTTC. This sequence encodes CASSRRYGSYNEQFF.

This clonotype was seen at least ten times. Because the library targeted alpha chains, this beta chain is an off-target read whose size means little. V and J are TRBV27 and TRBJ2-1; 16 bases line up with TRBD2. Germline values: CDR1 MNHEY, CDR2 SMNVEV (reference sequence). The CDR3 is 16 amino acids. The V gene end was trimmed by 6 bases and the J gene end by 10 bases; junction bases not matched to a gene: 9. The CDR3 DNA reads TGTGCCAGCAGGCAAGGTCCGGGACTAGCGGGGGGGGAGCAGTTCTTC. Its protein product is CASRQGPGLAGGEQFF.

This clonotype has a count of ten or more. This beta chain is an unintended read in a library built for alpha chains; its size means little. The chain has TRBV7-2 and TRBJ1-5; D is unresolved. Per the germline V gene, CDR1 is SGHTA and CDR2 is FQGNSA. Trimming removed 3 bases from V and 4 bases from J, with 7 bases in between. CDR3 size: 13 residues. The CDR3 DNA follows: TGTGCCAGCAGCTTCGGGGTTAATCAGCCCCAGCATTTT. Protein: CASSFGVNQPQHF. The entire variable domain, with the rest obtained from reference TRBV7-2 and TRBJ1-5, is as follows: GAGVSQSPSNKVTEKGKDVELRCDPISGHTALYWYRQSLGQGLEFLIYFQGNSAPDKSGLPSDRFSAERTGGSVSTLTIQRTQQEDSAVYLCASSFGVNQPQHFGDGTRLSIL.

This clonotype was recorded many times. The library was designed around alpha chains, so this beta chain is a stray read whose abundance carries little weight. The V gene is TRBV9, the J gene TRBJ2-2, with TRBD1 identical over 9 bases. The ends lost 4 bases at V and 8 bases at J; junction bases unmatched: 6. Germline V gene lookup returns CDR1 SGDLS and CDR2 YYNGEE. The CDR3 has 14 amino acids. CDR3: CASSSGQGTGELFF. The CDR3 DNA is TGTGCCAGCAGCTCGGGACAGGGTACTGGGGAGCTGTTTTTT.

This clonotype was seen repeatedly, ten times or more. Being off target in a library aimed at alpha chains, this beta chain has a size of little meaning. This chain links TRBV11-2 with TRBJ1-3, with D unresolved. The CDR3 is 13 residues long. Per the germline V gene, CDR1 is SGHAT and CDR2 is FQNNGV. V lost 5 bases, J lost 3 bases, and 8 bases lay in between. The CDR3 here is CASSPRVGNTIYF. The CDR3, as DNA: TGTGCCAGCAGCCCCCGGGTTGGAAACACCATATATTTT.

This clonotype is medium-sized. In a library made to pick up alpha chains, this beta chain is a stray read with a size that means little. This chain uses TRBV7-2 with TRBJ2-1; maybe TRBD2 (6 bases). CDR3 length: 14 amino acids. Trimming took 3 bases from V and 11 from J, leaving 17 bases between them. Germline V lookup: CDR1 SGHTA, CDR2 FQGNSA. CDR3 sequence (DNA): TGTGCCAGCAGCTTTTTTAATAGCGGTCCACAGCAGTTCTTC. Protein: CASSFFNSGPQQFF.

This clonotype is medium-sized within its sample. This beta chain represents an off-target read in a library built for alpha chains; its size is of limited meaning. The chain recombines TRBV20-1 with TRBJ1-6; TRBD1 might be the D (6 bases). CDR1 DFQATT and CDR2 SNEGSKA come from the germline V gene (reference sequence). V lost 3 bases and J lost 10, with 16 bases in between. The CDR3 has 14 amino acids. The CDR3 spells CSASQGSRGSPLHF. Here the CDR3 DNA reads TGCAGTGCTAGCCAGGGGTCAAGGGGGTCACCCCTCCACTTT.

In its sample, this clonotype is medium-sized. This beta chain appears as a stray read in a library generated for alpha chains; its size is not informative. The chain couples TRBV5-8 to TRBJ2-3; D may be TRBD1 or TRBD2 (5 bases each). Deletions cut 1 base from V and 7 bases from J, with 10 bases between. Germline V gene lookup returns CDR1 SGHTS and CDR2 YDEGEE. The CDR3 runs to 13 residues. This CDR3 reads CASSLSRGYTQYF. DNA of the CDR3: TGTGCCAGCAGCTTGTCCCGGGGCTATACGCAGTATTTT.

About this clonotype itself: This beta chain lies outside the target of a library built for alpha chains; its clone size means little. The chain carries TRBV7-2 and TRBJ2-1, with D perhaps TRBD2 (6 bases). The V gene lost 0 bases and the J gene lost 4 bases, with 10 bases spanning the gap. Looked up from germline, CDR1 is SGHTA and CDR2 is FQGNSA. The CDR3 loop spans 15 amino acids. CDR3 in DNA: TGTGCCAGCAGCTTAGCGGGGGGACGGTACAATGAGCAGTTCTTC. Translating it yields CASSLAGGRYNEQFF.

By share of the sample, this clonotype is medium-sized. The library was designed around alpha chains, so this beta chain is a stray read whose abundance carries little weight. The V and J genes are TRBV29-1 and TRBJ2-4, with D unclear. Looked up from germline, CDR1 is SQVTM and CDR2 is ANQGSEA. V was pared by 1 base and J by 8 bases, with 9 bases between. The CDR3 covers 12 residues. The DNA for the CDR3 is TGCAGCGTTGAAGTGGCTGGGGACATTCAGTACTTC. As protein: CSVEVAGDIQYF.

The sample holds many counts of this clonotype. This beta chain is an off-target read within a library intended for alpha chains, so its frequency means little. J is TRBJ1-5 and V is TRBV19; tentative D call: TRBD1 (5 bases). This CDR3 contains 14 residues. CDR1 LNHDA and CDR2 SQIVND come from the germline V gene (reference sequence). V gave up 7 bases and J gave up 3 bases, with 13 bases separating them. The CDR3 DNA follows: TGTGCCAGTACACCACAGGTTTCCAATCAGCCCCAGCATTTT. Protein sequence: CASTPQVSNQPQHF.

This clonotype was recorded at least ten times. This beta chain is off target for a library built for alpha chains, so its abundance means little. This chain links TRBV20-1 with TRBJ2-2; D remains ambiguous. The germline gives CDR1 DFQATT, CDR2 SNEGSKA (reference sequence). CDR3 size: 14 residues. V lost 6 bases, J lost 1 base, and 12 bases lay in between. The CDR3 nucleotides read TGCAGTGCCGCCACCCCGCGGAACACCGGGGAGCTGTTTTTT. Protein: CSAATPRNTGELFF.

By frequency in the sample, this clonotype is medium-sized. The library was prepared for alpha chains; this beta chain is a stray read, so its frequency means little. The chain recombines TRBV28 with TRBJ2-3, with a tentative D call TRBD2 (6 bases). V shed 7 bases and J shed 2 bases, with 13 bases lying between them. Germline assignment: CDR1 MDHEN and CDR2 SYDVKM. The CDR3 totals 14 residues. CDR3 in DNA: TGTGCCAGCAACCGGGACTCATACACAGATACGCAGTATTTT. This encodes CASNRDSYTDTQYF.

This clonotype was observed at least ten times. This beta chain is a stray read from a library made for alpha chains; its abundance is not meaningful. The rearrangement uses TRBV2 and TRBJ2-2; D not resolved. There are 14 residues in the CDR3. From germline, CDR1 is SNHLY and CDR2 FYNNEI. V was clipped by 7 bases and J by 2 bases, with 11 bases between them. The CDR3 sequence is CASIPDGNTGELFF. In DNA form, the CDR3 reads TGTGCCAGCATCCCGGACGGAAACACCGGGGAGCTGTTTTTT. The full variable domain, its missing parts supplied by reference TRBV2 and TRBJ2-2, is EPEVTQTPSHQVTQMGQEVILRCVPISNHLYFYWYRQILGQKVEFLVSFYNNEISEKSEIFDDQFSVERPDGSNFTLKIRSTKLEDSAMYFCASIPDGNTGELFFGEGSRLTVL.